This TCR beta chain was sequenced for a study of blood T cell repertoires in COVID-19. Study information: Sites across the United States, Italy and Spain contributed samples from acute and convalescent COVID-19. The analysed material was cDNA or gDNA that came from T cells, B-cell-depleted T cells, or PBMCs.

Assay used: immunoSEQ multiplex PCR; TCRdb lists only in-frame clones, some missing. The table has about 140,000 clones, 85% seen once. Germline assignment: CDR1 WSHSY and CDR2 SAAADI. This CDR3 is 12 amino acids long. V was trimmed by 3 bases and J by 3 bases, leaving 3 bases between them. Input material: peripheral blood. The source is a man aged 50 or older with acute or convalescent COVID-19. V usage is TRBV10-2 and J usage is TRBJ1-3; D call uncertain. CDR3 residues: CASSDYGNTIYF. CDR3 coding DNA: TGCGCCAGCAGTGACTATGGAAACACCATATATTTT.